These 18 T cell receptor beta chains were sequenced from one sample in a study of siplizumab effects on memory and regulatory T cells. Generated by immunoSEQ multiplex PCR, the TCRdb table keeps only in-frame clones and is missing some. This sample carries more than 85,000 clones, about 92% of them seen once, and the ten largest clones take under 0.75%. Sequenced input: Tregs sorted from blood. These receptor sequences come from a human donor in good health.

This chain uses TRBV20-1 with TRBJ2-2, with no clear D. The V gene lost 3 bases and the J gene lost 7 bases, with 6 bases spanning the gap. The CDR3 length is 11 residues. Germline loops: CDR1 DFQATT, CDR2 SNEGSKA (reference sequence). Written as DNA, the CDR3 is TGCAGTGCTAGTCAAGGCGGGGAGCTGTTTTTT. Translation gives CSASQGGELFF.

The CDR3 DNA reads TGCGCCAGCAGCTTGGACGCTAGCGGGGGCACAGATACGCAGTATTTT. It yields the protein CASSLDASGGTDTQYF. The J gene is TRBJ2-3, the V gene TRBV5-1, with TRBD2 matching over 9 bases. The CDR3 has 16 residues. Germline-derived CDR1 and CDR2 are SGHRS and YFSETQ. With V trimmed by 0 bases and J by 1 base, 3 bases remained unmatched. The whole variable domain, filled in from reference TRBV5-1 and TRBJ2-3, reads KAGVTQTPRYLIKTRGQQVTLSCSPISGHRSVSWYQQTPGQGLQFLFEYFSETQRNKGNFPGRFSGRQFSNSRSEMNVSTLELGDSALYLCASSLDASGGTDTQYFGPGTRLTVL.

The chain has TRBV5-1 and TRBJ2-6, with TRBD1 matching over 11 bases. This CDR3 is built from 18 residues. From germline, CDR1 is SGHRS and CDR2 YFSETQ. The J segment lost 0 bases and the V segment lost 3 bases, leaving 5 bases of the junction unmatched. The CDR3 is CASSSGTGGASGANVLTF. In DNA form, the CDR3 reads TGCGCCAGCAGCTCCGGGACAGGGGGTGCCTCTGGGGCCAACGTCCTGACTTTC.

This sequence joins TRBV5-1 and TRBJ2-2, with D hard to call. Germline CDR1 and CDR2: SGHRS and YFSETQ. The CDR3 is 11 amino acids. Trimming cost V 6 bases and J 7 bases, with 7 bases left between them. In DNA form, the CDR3 reads TGCGCCAGCAATGATAACGGGGAGCTGTTTTTT. It codes for CASNDNGELFF.

The J gene is TRBJ1-4, the V gene TRBV7-9; weak D call: TRBD1 (5 bases). The CDR3 has 15 amino acids. With 4 bases removed from V and 4 bases from J, the gap between germline ends came to 13 bases. CDR1 and CDR2 (germline): SEHNR, FQNEAQ (reference sequence). CDR3 protein: CASSSGGVSNEKLFF. In nucleotides, the CDR3 is TGTGCCAGCAGCTCCGGAGGGGTTAGTAATGAAAAACTGTTTTTT.

The J gene is TRBJ1-1, the V gene TRBV6-5, with D possibly being TRBD1 (6 bases). The CDR3 sequence is 15 residues long. V lost 6 bases and J 3 bases, leaving 17 bases between the germline ends. The germline V gene has CDR1 MNHEY and CDR2 SVGAGI. CDR3 DNA sequence: TGTGCCAGCAGGGATAACGACAGGAGGGACACTGAAGCTTTCTTT. Translated, it gives CASRDNDRRDTEAFF.

This sequence joins TRBV18 and TRBJ2-5; no clear D. The end of the DNA is better explained by TRBJ2-7, so the J call may be wrong. The CDR3 extends over 14 amino acids. Looked up from germline, CDR1 is KGHSH and CDR2 is LQKENI. For the CDR3, the DNA is TGTGCCAGCTCACGAGATGCTGGATCCTACGAGCAGTACTTC. It codes for CASSRDAGSYEQYF.

The gene calls are TRBV6-1 and TRBJ2-6; D perhaps matches TRBD2 (6 bases). Trimming left V 8 bases short and J 4 bases short, with 15 bases between. CDR3 size: 15 residues. From germline, CDR1 is MNHNS and CDR2 SASEGT. The CDR3, as DNA: TGTGCCAGCCGCGGGGCGGCGGCAGGGGCCAACGTCCTGACTTTC. Translating gives CASRGAAAGANVLTF.

This chain uses TRBV4-2 with TRBJ2-1; 8 bases are shared with TRBD2. The CDR3 runs 14 residues. Germline V CDR1 and CDR2: LGHNA, YNFKEQ. V lost 1 base to trimming and J lost 9 bases; unmatched junction nucleotides: 5. This CDR3 is CASSQVSGGGEQFF. CDR3 sequence (DNA): TGTGCCAGCAGCCAAGTTTCCGGGGGGGGTGAGCAGTTCTTC.

The chain is built from TRBV7-2 and TRBJ2-1; TRBD1 aligns across 8 bases. V lost 6 bases to trimming and J lost 10 bases; unmatched junction nucleotides: 14. Per the germline V gene, CDR1 is SGHTA and CDR2 is FQGNSA. The CDR3 totals 15 residues. CDR3 in amino acids: CASSDRDRRFVEQFF. CDR3 DNA: TGTGCCAGCAGTGACCGGGACAGGCGCTTTGTGGAGCAGTTCTTC.

V and J are TRBV7-9 and TRBJ2-1; 8 nucleotides agree with TRBD2. Germline trimming cut 6 bases from V and 3 bases from J; bases unmatched to any gene: 10. The CDR3 extends over 16 amino acids. Germline V CDR1 and CDR2: SEHNR, FQNEAQ (reference sequence). The CDR3 DNA is TGTGCCAGCAGTAGCCTAAGCGGGAGAGACTACAATGAGCAGTTCTTC. Translation: CASSSLSGRDYNEQFF.

The rearrangement links TRBV25-1 to TRBJ2-1; TRBD2 aligns across 7 bases. The germline gives CDR1 MGHDK, CDR2 SYGVNS. Trimming at V came to 1 base and at J to 0 bases, leaving 3 bases not matched to a gene. The CDR3 sequence is 16 residues long. The CDR3 reads CASSESPSGSYNEQFF. CDR3 DNA: TGTGCCAGCAGTGAATCGCCTAGCGGCTCCTACAATGAGCAGTTCTTC.

The rearrangement joins TRBV5-1 to TRBJ2-7; D not resolved. Germline V lookup: CDR1 SGHRS, CDR2 YFSETQ. The CDR3 consists of 11 residues. Trimming pared 6 bases from V and 4 bases from J, leaving 8 bases between. CDR3: CASMSGYEQYF. The CDR3, as DNA: TGCGCCAGCATGTCCGGTTACGAGCAGTACTTC.

The chain combines TRBV6-5 with TRBJ1-3, with D tentatively TRBD1 (5 bases). The CDR3 covers 15 residues. V shed 4 bases and J shed 2 bases, with 12 bases lying between them. Germline CDR1 reads MNHEY; CDR2 reads SVGAGI. DNA of the CDR3: TGTGCCAGCAGTTTCTTTACACAGGCTGGAAACACCATATATTTT. Translated, it gives CASSFFTQAGNTIYF.

The genes are TRBV5-4 and TRBJ2-2, with 7 bases identical to TRBD2. The CDR3 spans 17 residues. V trimming: 3 bases; J trimming: 4 bases; junction bases outside the gene matches: 12. The germline CDR1 and CDR2 sequences are SGHNT and YYREEE (reference sequence). The CDR3 DNA reads TGTGCCAGCAGCTCGTCTGTGCTAGCGGCACTCACCGGGGAGCTGTTTTTT. Its translation is CASSSSVLAALTGELFF.

The chain has TRBV6-5 and TRBJ1-4; 7 bases are a match to TRBD1. Germline CDR1 reads MNHEY; CDR2 reads SVGAGI. The CDR3 consists of 12 residues. Trimming cost V 6 bases and J 8 bases; bases outside gene matches: 3. The CDR3 reads CASRPGGEKLFF. The CDR3 DNA sequence: TGTGCCAGCAGGCCAGGGGGGGAAAAACTGTTTTTT.

This clone was seen just once. The chain uses TRBV11-2 and TRBJ2-1; 7 nucleotides line up with TRBD1. Germline V gives CDR1 SGHAT, CDR2 FQNNGV. The V segment lost 7 bases and the J segment 0 bases; nucleotides outside the gene matches: 6. The CDR3 runs to 15 residues. CDR3 residues: CASKSQGSSYNEQFF. In nucleotides, the CDR3 is TGTGCCAGCAAGTCACAGGGGAGCTCCTACAATGAGCAGTTCTTC.

The chain carries TRBV9 and TRBJ1-5, with TRBD1 matching over 7 bases. Germline CDR1 reads SGDLS; CDR2 reads YYNGEE. The CDR3 sequence is 14 residues long. With 3 bases clipped from V and 1 base from J, the junction kept 1 base outside the gene matches. CDR3 protein: CASSETGSNQPQHF. In nucleotides, the CDR3 is TGTGCCAGCAGCGAGACAGGGAGCAATCAGCCCCAGCATTTT.